A selection of T cell receptor beta chains follows, all from one sample in a study of blood T cell repertoires in COVID-19. Assay: immunoSEQ multiplex PCR; the TCRdb copy retains only in-frame clones and omits some. The table includes hundreds of thousands of clones, approximately 81% detected once. Sequences were obtained from PBMCs or T cells enriched from blood (not recorded which). Receptors originate from a woman aged 30 to 39 who had been exposed to COVID-19. The CDR3 runs from the conserved cysteine through the conserved F or W. The D gene is left open where the match is weak. Rows give clone size only sometimes, using once, few, many, or a class for an expanded clone.

>NA|NA|TRBV5-1|TRBJ1-5
TGCGCCAGCAGCTTGGACCCGCACATCAATCAGCCCCAGCATTTT
CASSLDPHINQPQHF
>TRBD1|NA|TRBV7-9|TRBJ2-1
TGTGCCAGCAGCTTATCTCAGGGACAGGGAGGCAATGAGCAGTTCTTC
CASSLSQGQGGNEQFF
>TRBD1|NA|TRBV7-8|TRBJ1-4
TGTGCCAGCAGCTTAAGACAGGGCGATGAAAAACTGTTTTTT
CASSLRQGDEKLFF
>TRBD1|NA|TRBV12-5|TRBJ1-2
TGTGCTAGTGGTTTGGTAGGGACAGCTAACTATGGCTACACCTTC
CASGLVGTANYGYTF
>NA|NA|TRBV7-9|TRBJ2-5
TGTGCCAGCAGCTTAAATTCAGACCGGGCCCAGTACTTC
CASSLNSDRAQYF
>TRBD1|NA|TRBV19|TRBJ1-2
TGTGCCAGTAGACTACAGGGGGCGTTTGGCTACACCTTC
CASRLQGAFGYTF
>NA|once|TRBV4-2|TRBJ1-1
TGTGCCAGCAGCCAAGATATAACTGAAGCTTTCTTT
CASSQDITEAFF
>NA|NA|TRBV30|TRBJ2-7
TGTGCCTGGAGACGGCGGGCCTCCTACGAGCAGTACTTC
CAWRRRASYEQYF
>TRBD1|NA|TRBV19|TRBJ1-2
TGTGCCAGTAGTATAGATCGATCCGGGACAGGTGATCGCTACACCTTC
CASSIDRSGTGDRYTF
>NA|NA|TRBV7-9|TRBJ2-3
TGTGCCAGCAGCTTATCGGGAGCAGTCGCAGATACGCAGTATTTT
CASSLSGAVADTQYF
>TRBD1|NA|TRBV25-1|TRBJ2-2
TGTGCCAGCAGTGATGTAAGGACAGGGGACACCGGGGAGCTGTTTTTT
CASSDVRTGDTGELFF
>NA|NA|TRBV19|TRBJ1-5
TGTGCCAGTAGTGTTGGCCCAAGCAATCAGCCCCAGCATTTT
CASSVGPSNQPQHF
>NA|NA|TRBV7-2|TRBJ1-1
TGTGCCAGCAGCTTAGCTTATGGAGGGGAAGCTTTCTTT
CASSLAYGGEAFF
>NA|once|TRBV4-3|TRBJ2-1
TGCGCCAGCAGCCAAGGCGATCCCGGAGGTGAGCAGTTCTTC
CASSQGDPGGEQFF
>NA|NA|TRBV27|TRBJ1-4
TGTGCCAGCAGTTTAAACACACCGAATGAAAAACTGTTTTTT
CASSLNTPNEKLFF
>TRBD1|NA|TRBV18|TRBJ2-7
TGTGCCAGCTCGTACAGGGGGCGCAGCGACGAGCAGTACTTC
CASSYRGRSDEQYF